The 31 T cell receptor beta chains below were found in one sample sequenced in a study of blood T cell repertoires in COVID-19 (dated by TCRdb to about 2020). Library preparation employed the immunoSEQ multiplex PCR assay. TCRdb re-hosts the immuneACCESS table, in-frame sequences only. Its copies lack some clones; in the studies checked, an unresolved V gene accounts for under half of them, and the cause for the rest is not known. The sample data list roughly 330,000 clones, and about 85% of these were observed just once. The ten most abundant clones make up approximately 6% of the sample. The specimen sequenced was PBMCs or T cells enriched from blood (not recorded which). Every receptor here comes from a woman aged 25 to 39 who had recovered from COVID-19.

The rearrangement uses TRBV20-1 and TRBJ1-2, with unresolved D. Germline values: CDR1 DFQATT, CDR2 SNEGSKA (reference sequence). The CDR3 extends over 13 amino acids. Trimming took 3 bases from V and 5 from J, leaving 13 bases between them. CDR3 nucleotide sequence: TGCAGTGCTAGTGAGAGCTCGGGGTATGGCTACACCTTC. It yields the protein CSASESSGYGYTF.

This rearrangement joins TRBV15 to TRBJ1-1, with 7 bases lining up with TRBD1. CDR1 is LNHNV, CDR2 YYDKDF, per germline (reference sequence). The CDR3 extends over 16 amino acids. V lost 1 base to trimming and J lost 1 base; unmatched junction nucleotides: 6. The CDR3 nucleotides read TGTGCCACCAGCAGAGCAACAGGGGTCGGGAACACTGAAGCTTTCTTT. It specifies CATSRATGVGNTEAFF. The full variable domain, completed using reference TRBV15 and TRBJ1-1, is DAMVIQNPRYQVTQFGKPVTLSCSQTLNHNVMYWYQQKSSQAPKLLFHYYDKDFNNEADTPDNFQSRRPNTSFCFLDIRSPGLGDTAMYLCATSRATGVGNTEAFFGQGTRLTVV.

The gene calls are TRBV27 and TRBJ2-1, with 10 positions matching TRBD2. V dropped 5 bases and J dropped 7; count of bases not matched to a gene: 8. CDR1 is MNHEY and CDR2 is SMNVEV in the germline V gene (reference sequence). The CDR3 sequence is 15 residues long. The CDR3 bases are TGTGCCAGCAGTCCCCGGCTAGCGGGGGAGAATGAGCAGTTCTTC. Its translation is CASSPRLAGENEQFF.

The chain has TRBV19 and TRBJ1-1; D is possibly TRBD1 (6 bases). Trimming removed 1 base from V and 5 bases from J, with 14 bases in between. This CDR3 spans 15 amino acids. Germline V gene sequence: CDR1 LNHDA, CDR2 SQIVND (reference sequence). The CDR3 DNA is TGTGCCAGTAGTATAGCCCAGGGGACGGGGACTGAAGCTTTCTTT. It yields the protein CASSIAQGTGTEAFF.

This clone was counted once. This sequence joins TRBV14 and TRBJ2-7, with 8 bases aligning to TRBD1. The V and J ends lost 2 bases and 6 bases, in that order; junction bases with no gene match: 9. The CDR3 length is 15 residues. In germline, CDR1 is SGHDN, CDR2 FVKESK. CDR3 coding DNA: TGTGCCAGCAGCCAACGGACAGGGACTTACGGCGAGCAGTACTTC. Amino acids: CASSQRTGTYGEQYF.

The chain recombines TRBV7-6 with TRBJ1-1; D is unresolved. This CDR3 is built from 10 residues. The germline V gene encodes CDR1 SGHVS and CDR2 FNYEAQ. V dropped 5 bases and J dropped 10 bases, with 8 bases sitting between them. The CDR3 reads CASSGSVAFF. The CDR3 bases are TGTGCCAGCAGCGGCAGTGTAGCTTTCTTT.

The J gene is TRBJ1-4, the V gene TRBV3-1 (or the pseudogene TRBV3-2); D unresolved. Trimming cost V 1 base and J 8 bases, with 14 bases left between them. The germline gives CDR1 LGHDT, CDR2 YNNKEL (reference sequence). The CDR3 totals 15 residues. In DNA form, the CDR3 reads TGTGCCAGCAGCCAAGTATCCCTTTACTACGAAAAACTGTTTTTT. Translation gives CASSQVSLYYEKLFF.

The V and J genes are TRBV5-4 and TRBJ1-4; D call uncertain. This CDR3 has 15 residues. V lost 0 bases and J lost 0, with 6 bases in between. Germline CDR1 reads SGHNT; CDR2 reads YYREEE (reference sequence). CDR3 sequence: CASSLGGATNEKLFF. For the CDR3, the DNA is TGTGCCAGCAGCTTGGGAGGAGCAACTAATGAAAAACTGTTTTTT.

The chain combines TRBV2 with TRBJ1-2; 7 nucleotides align to TRBD1. With V trimmed by 7 bases and J by 4 bases, 6 bases remained unmatched. Germline V lookup: CDR1 SNHLY, CDR2 FYNNEI. CDR3 size: 13 residues. The CDR3: CASTRQGPYGYTF. The CDR3 DNA follows: TGTGCCAGCACCCGACAGGGACCCTATGGCTACACCTTC. Variable domain in full (rest from reference TRBV2 and TRBJ1-2): EPEVTQTPSHQVTQMGQEVILRCVPISNHLYFYWYRQILGQKVEFLVSFYNNEISEKSEIFDDQFSVERPDGSNFTLKIRSTKLEDSAMYFCASTRQGPYGYTFGSGTRLTVV.

This clone was found a few times. The chain is built from TRBV19 and TRBJ1-5; D gene uncertain. The V end was cut by 6 bases, the J end by 0 bases, with 12 bases between. Per the germline V gene, CDR1 is LNHDA and CDR2 is SQIVND (reference sequence). The CDR3 is 15 amino acids. This chain's CDR3 is CASRTTSHSNQPQHF. The CDR3 DNA sequence: TGTGCCAGTAGGACGACATCTCATAGCAATCAGCCCCAGCATTTT.

The chain links TRBV7-6 to TRBJ2-7; 12 bases are shared with TRBD1. The CDR3 length is 14 residues. The V and J ends lost 5 bases and 6 bases, in that order; junction bases with no gene match: 5. The germline CDR1 and CDR2 sequences are SGHVS and FNYEAQ. CDR3 sequence reads: CASSPGTGGFEQYF. The CDR3 bases are TGTGCCAGCAGCCCCGGGACAGGGGGCTTCGAGCAGTACTTC.

This chain joins TRBV24-1 and TRBJ2-1; 9 bases map to TRBD2. Germline-derived CDR1 and CDR2 are KGHDR and SFDVKD. Trimming at V came to 0 bases and at J to 8 bases, leaving 7 bases not matched to a gene. The CDR3 sequence is 16 residues long. CDR3 sequence (DNA): TGTGCCACCAGTGATTTGCGAGCGGGGGGAGTGGATGAGCAGTTCTTC. Protein sequence: CATSDLRAGGVDEQFF.

The V gene is TRBV7-6, the J gene TRBJ2-1, with a tentative D call TRBD2 (5 bases). The germline V and J ends were trimmed by 0 bases and 10 bases, with 10 bases remaining between them. The CDR3 runs 13 residues. In germline, CDR1 is SGHVS, CDR2 FNYEAQ. Here the CDR3 reads CASSLAGSGEQFF. In nucleotides, the CDR3 is TGTGCCAGCAGCTTAGCTGGCTCGGGGGAGCAGTTCTTC.

The J gene is TRBJ1-1, the V gene TRBV7-9, with TRBD1 as a possible D gene (6 bases). The CDR3 has 19 amino acids. V shed 5 bases and J shed 0 bases, with 25 bases lying between them. Germline loops: CDR1 SEHNR, CDR2 FQNEAQ (reference sequence). CDR3 DNA sequence: TGTGCCAGCAGCCAGAGTGTGGCAGGGGATATTTGGGTGAACACTGAAGCTTTCTTT. Protein product: CASSQSVAGDIWVNTEAFF.

This chain connects TRBV2 to TRBJ1-5; 8 bases match TRBD1. The length of the CDR3 is 13 residues. Germline V gene data show CDR1 as SNHLY and CDR2 as FYNNEI. V trimming: 6 bases; J trimming: 4 bases; junction bases outside the gene matches: 2. CDR3 DNA sequence: TGTGCCAGCAGGGACAGGGTAAATCAGCCCCAGCATTTT. Translation gives CASRDRVNQPQHF.

The chain couples TRBV4-1 to TRBJ1-5; 9 positions agree with TRBD1. The CDR3 contains 15 residues. Trimming removed 1 base from V and 9 bases from J; junction bases left unmatched: 7. From germline, CDR1 is MGHRA and CDR2 YSYEKL. This CDR3 reads CASSQGDRDLRPQHF. CDR3 in DNA: TGCGCCAGCAGCCAAGGGGACAGGGACCTTAGGCCCCAGCATTTT.

The J gene is TRBJ1-1, the V gene TRBV5-1; TRBD1 aligns across 8 bases. V was pared by 0 bases and J by 5 bases, with 6 bases of the junction left unmatched. Looked up from germline, CDR1 is SGHRS and CDR2 is YFSETQ. The CDR3 length is 15 residues. The CDR3 nucleotides are TGCGCCAGCAGCTTGGGGCAGGGGGCGATTACTGAAGCTTTCTTT. This translates into CASSLGQGAITEAFF.

The chain recombines TRBV6-5 with TRBJ2-7; TRBD2 agrees at 12 bases. This CDR3 region has 14 residues. J lost 7 bases, V lost 7 bases, and 8 bases had no gene match. Looked up from germline, CDR1 is MNHEY and CDR2 is SVGAGI. The CDR3 nucleotides read TGTGCCAGCATCACGACTAGCGGGGGACGAGAGCAGTACTTC. Its protein product is CASITTSGGREQYF.

The chain combines TRBV9 with TRBJ1-1; the match to TRBD1 covers 9 bases. Germline V lookup: CDR1 SGDLS, CDR2 YYNGEE. CDR3 length: 17 residues. The V gene end was trimmed by 0 bases and the J gene end by 0 bases; junction bases not matched to a gene: 6. CDR3: CASSVDPGQGLNTEAFF. The CDR3 bases are TGTGCCAGCAGCGTAGACCCGGGACAGGGCCTGAACACTGAAGCTTTCTTT.

The chain is built from TRBV15 and TRBJ1-6; D call uncertain. The CDR3 loop spans 14 amino acids. Germline V gene lookup returns CDR1 LNHNV and CDR2 YYDKDF (reference sequence). Trimming pared 1 base from V and 4 bases from J, leaving 5 bases between. As DNA, the CDR3 is TGTGCCACCAGCAGAGCCGGGTATAATTCACCCCTCCACTTT. This gives the protein CATSRAGYNSPLHF.

This clone occurred a few times. The gene calls are TRBV21-1 and TRBJ1-5; TRBD1 was called by the table and not checked on the DNA. TRBV21-1 is described as a pseudogene. CDR3 length: 16 amino acids. CDR3 residues: CASSRSDRVGQSAPAF. CDR3 bases: TGTGCCAGCAGCAGATCCGACAGGGTGGGTCAATCAGCCCCAGCATTT.

The chain recombines TRBV4-3 with TRBJ2-7, with a tentative D call TRBD2 (6 bases). V was trimmed by 1 base and J by 4 bases, leaving 11 bases between them. The CDR3 extends over 14 amino acids. Germline assignment: CDR1 LGHNA and CDR2 YSLEER. The CDR3: CASSQVRGKYEQYF. The CDR3 nucleotides are TGCGCCAGCAGCCAAGTACGCGGGAAGTACGAGCAGTACTTC.

The chain carries TRBV7-2 and TRBJ1-2; the D gene is possibly TRBD1 (6 bases). The ends were cut back, 5 bases at V and 4 bases at J, with 11 bases in the middle. There are 13 residues in the CDR3. Germline V lookup: CDR1 SGHTA, CDR2 FQGNSA. CDR3 in DNA: TGTGCCAGCAGCGAACAGGGTACCTATGGCTACACCTTC. Translating gives CASSEQGTYGYTF.

The V gene is TRBV7-9, the J gene TRBJ1-4; tentatively, D is TRBD1 (6 bases). This CDR3 region has 15 residues. The V gene's germline CDR1 is SEHNR and CDR2 FQNEAQ (reference sequence). The V gene lost 1 base and the J gene lost 6 bases, with 12 bases spanning the gap. CDR3 sequence reads: CASSLVSGADEKLFF. The CDR3 DNA sequence: TGTGCCAGCAGCTTAGTATCAGGGGCAGATGAAAAACTGTTTTTT.

The chain has TRBV7-8 and TRBJ2-4; 9 bases map to TRBD1. With 5 bases clipped from V and 0 bases from J, the junction kept 5 bases outside the gene matches. The CDR3 is 16 residues long. The germline gives CDR1 SGHVS, CDR2 FQNEAQ. The CDR3 sequence is CASSRQGEIAKNIQYF. For the CDR3, the DNA is TGTGCCAGCAGCCGACAGGGGGAAATAGCCAAAAACATTCAGTACTTC.

This clone was observed a handful of times. V and J are TRBV24-1 and TRBJ1-5; D unclear. Per germline, CDR1 KGHDR and CDR2 SFDVKD. V lost 0 bases and J 2 bases, leaving 10 bases between the germline ends. This CDR3 is 16 amino acids long. CDR3 amino acids: CATSDLQGRGNQPQHF. The CDR3 bases are TGTGCCACCAGTGATTTGCAAGGGAGGGGCAATCAGCCCCAGCATTTT.

The table lists this clone with a count of one. The chain is built from TRBV7-2 and TRBJ2-7; 7 positions match TRBD1. The CDR3 length is 13 residues. Germline CDR1 and CDR2: SGHTA and FQGNSA. Unmatched junction bases numbered 8, after V lost 6 bases and J lost 6 bases. The CDR3 nucleotides are TGTGCCAGCAGGTATACAGGGGTCCCCGAGCAGTACTTC. This gives the protein CASRYTGVPEQYF.

In this sample, this clone turned up once. The chain couples TRBV5-1 to TRBJ2-1; TRBD2 aligns across 15 bases. The CDR3 loop spans 18 amino acids. V trimming: 5 bases; J trimming: 8 bases; junction bases outside the gene matches: 14. The germline CDR1 and CDR2 sequences are SGHRS and YFSETQ. The chain's CDR3 is CASRHLGTSGGPVDEQFF. The DNA of the CDR3 is TGCGCCAGCAGACATCTTGGGACTAGCGGGGGGCCGGTGGATGAGCAGTTCTTC.

This sequence joins TRBV5-4 and TRBJ2-3; 7 bases fit TRBD1. V was pared by 2 bases and J by 0 bases, with 18 bases of the junction left unmatched. The CDR3 consists of 20 residues. Per the germline V gene, CDR1 is SGHNT and CDR2 is YYREEE (reference sequence). CDR3 in DNA: TGTGCCAGCAGCTTCGATTTACGGACAGGTCTAGGGGTTAGCACAGATACGCAGTATTTT. The encoded protein is CASSFDLRTGLGVSTDTQYF.

This sequence joins TRBV5-1 and TRBJ2-5, with TRBD1 identical over 8 bases. Germline CDR1 is SGHRS and CDR2 is YFSETQ. The length of the CDR3 is 14 residues. The J segment lost 5 bases and the V segment lost 0 bases, leaving 3 bases of the junction unmatched. DNA of the CDR3: TGCGCCAGCAGCTTGGGACAGGGGCTGGAGACCCAGTACTTC. Translating it yields CASSLGQGLETQYF.

The CDR3 region has the DNA TGTGCCAGCAGTTTCCGGGGGGCAAATCAGCCCCAGCATTTT. Translating it yields CASSFRGANQPQHF. This rearrangement joins TRBV2 to TRBJ1-5; weak D call: TRBD1 (6 bases). The CDR3 has 14 residues. Trimming left V 5 bases short and J 4 bases short, with 12 bases between. Looked up from germline, CDR1 is SNHLY and CDR2 is FYNNEI.